The 6 T cell receptor beta chains reported below all come from one sample, sequenced in a study of radiotherapy plus CTLA-4 blockade in lung cancer. TCRdb's copy holds only in-frame clones and misses some; the assay was immunoSEQ multiplex PCR. Among roughly 54,000 clones listed, 65% to 80% were seen once. The sequences come from peripheral blood, collected from a patient treated with radiotherapy plus ipilimumab. These receptors were obtained from a human donor with non-small cell lung cancer who had a partial response to radiotherapy plus ipilimumab.

The V and J genes are TRBV5-4 and TRBJ2-3; D might be TRBD2 (7 bases). The CDR3 is made up of 15 amino acids. Germline loops: CDR1 SGHNT, CDR2 YYREEE (reference sequence). With 0 bases removed from V and 3 bases from J, the gap between germline ends came to 11 bases. CDR3 sequence (DNA): TGTGCCAGCAGCTTGGCCGGGGGGCGAACAGATACGCAGTATTTT. Its translation: CASSLAGGRTDTQYF. Full variable domain (remainder filled in from reference TRBV5-4 and TRBJ2-3): ETGVTQSPTHLIKTRGQQVTLRCSSQSGHNTVSWYQQALGQGPQFIFQYYREEENGRGNFPPRFSGLQFPNYSSELNVNALELDDSALYLCASSLAGGRTDTQYFGPGTRLTVL.

This clone was detected only once. The CDR3 spells CASYGGYGTYEQYF. The CDR3 nucleotides are TGTGCCAGCTACGGAGGGTATGGAACCTACGAGCAGTACTTC. The rearrangement joins TRBV11-2 to TRBJ2-7; TRBD2 might be the D (6 bases). The CDR3 loop spans 14 amino acids. The V gene lost 8 bases and the J gene lost 2 bases, with 16 bases spanning the gap. Germline lookup yields CDR1 SGHAT and CDR2 FQNNGV.

The chain couples TRBV6-5 to TRBJ1-1; D may be TRBD1 (5 bases). Germline values: CDR1 MNHEY, CDR2 SVGAGI. Deletions cut 5 bases from V and 1 base from J, with 5 bases between. The CDR3 has 12 residues. The CDR3 loop is CASSQGNTEAFF. The DNA for the CDR3 is TGTGCCAGCAGTCAGGGGAACACTGAAGCTTTCTTT.

V gene TRBV7-2 combines with J gene TRBJ2-1; no reliable D call. Deletions cut 2 bases from V and 2 bases from J, with 7 bases between. CDR1 and CDR2 from the germline V gene are SGHTA and FQGNSA. The CDR3 consists of 14 residues. The CDR3 reads CASSLYGAYNEQFF. The CDR3 nucleotides are TGTGCCAGCAGCTTATACGGAGCCTACAATGAGCAGTTCTTC. The full variable domain, its missing parts supplied by reference TRBV7-2 and TRBJ2-1, is GAGVSQSPSNKVTEKGKDVELRCDPISGHTALYWYRQSLGQGLEFLIYFQGNSAPDKSGLPSDRFSAERTGGSVSTLTIQRTQQEDSAVYLCASSLYGAYNEQFFGPGTRLTVL.

This clone came up a few times. The chain carries TRBV10-2 and TRBJ1-1; D not resolved. V lost 4 bases and J lost 4, with 10 bases in between. CDR3 length: 13 amino acids. CDR1 and CDR2 (germline): WSHSY, SAAADI. The CDR3, as DNA: TGCGCCAGCAGTGGACTACTCGGCACTGAAGCTTTCTTT. Translating gives CASSGLLGTEAFF.

In its sample, this clone was seen many times. The chain couples TRBV6-5 to TRBJ1-6; 8 bases match TRBD1. The V gene's germline CDR1 is MNHEY and CDR2 SVGAGI. V was clipped by 2 bases and J by 7 bases; unmatched bases: 4. This CDR3 comprises 15 residues. This CDR3 reads CASSYGTGRNSPLHF. For the CDR3, the DNA is TGTGCCAGCAGTTACGGGACAGGAAGGAATTCACCCCTCCACTTT.